Below are 15 T cell receptor beta chains sequenced from a single sample in a study of CD8+CD57+ T cells in acquired aplastic anemia listed by TCRdb under 2018. Reads for this sample came from an Illumina HiSeq 2000. TCR beta VDJ combination and CDR3 sequence profiling used genomic DNA as the template. TCRdb cleaned the public reads at Q25 with fastp, built clones with MiXCR and kept in-frame beta chains. CDR3 protein duplicates are merged, each entry listing the most common genes and DNA. The table for this sample lists about 180,000 distinct CDR3 sequences; 40% to 50% of them were counted only once. In total, the top ten clones hold about 2.9% of the sample. The specimen was sorted CD4+, CD8+, or CD8+CD57+ T cells (not recorded which) from PBMCs. The receptors derive from a human donor in good health.

This clonotype was seen ten or more times. The chain employs TRBV9 and TRBJ2-2; TRBD1 matches at 7 bases. The CDR3 covers 16 residues. V lost 3 bases and J lost 3; bases outside the gene matches: 8. Germline CDR1 reads SGDLS; CDR2 reads YYNGEE. The CDR3 bases are TGTGCCAGCAGCGGACACGGGACAGTTGACACCGGGGAGCTGTTTTTT. Amino acids: CASSGHGTVDTGELFF.

This chain joins TRBV9 and TRBJ1-1, with TRBD1 matching over 7 bases. The CDR3 extends over 14 amino acids. The J segment lost 3 bases and the V segment lost 0 bases, leaving 2 bases of the junction unmatched. Germline CDR1 reads SGDLS; CDR2 reads YYNGEE. The CDR3: CASSVEGAHTEAFF. DNA for the CDR3: TGTGCCAGCAGCGTAGAGGGGGCACACACTGAAGCTTTCTTT.

This clonotype was counted once. The chain's CDR3 is CASSLRGQINYEQYF. The CDR3, as DNA: TGTGCCAGCAGCCTGAGGGGACAGATAAACTACGAGCAGTACTTC. The genes are TRBV2 and TRBJ2-7; TRBD1 matches at 7 bases. Germline lookup yields CDR1 SNHLY and CDR2 FYNNEI. The CDR3 loop spans 15 amino acids. V lost 6 bases to trimming and J lost 3 bases; unmatched junction nucleotides: 11.

The gene calls are TRBV10-3 and TRBJ2-3, with D perhaps given as TRBD1 or TRBD2 (5 bases each). The CDR3 is made up of 14 amino acids. From germline, CDR1 is ENHRY and CDR2 SYGVKD. Between the trimmed V and J ends, which lost 2 bases and 1 base, there was a span of 7 bases. The CDR3 nucleotides are TGTGCCATCAGTGAGCAGGGAGGCACAGATACGCAGTATTTT. Its translation is CAISEQGGTDTQYF.

This chain connects TRBV30 to TRBJ1-5, with 7 bases that match TRBD1. CDR3 length equals 15 residues. The V and J ends lost 3 bases and 3 bases, in that order; junction bases with no gene match: 8. The germline V gene encodes CDR1 GTSNPN and CDR2 SVGIG (reference sequence). The CDR3 region is CAWSAPGQPNQPQHF. The CDR3 DNA sequence: TGTGCCTGGAGCGCCCCGGGACAGCCCAATCAGCCCCAGCATTTT.

V and J are TRBV7-8 and TRBJ1-5, with D unclear. CDR1 and CDR2 from the germline V gene are SGHVS and FQNEAQ. Trimming took 5 bases from V and 0 from J, leaving 5 bases between them. The CDR3 loop spans 13 amino acids. CDR3 bases: TGTGCCAGCAGCGTAGGTAGCAATCAGCCCCAGCATTTT. Its translation is CASSVGSNQPQHF.

DNA for the CDR3: TGTGCCAGCCAAACAGGGCCAAATTCACCCCTCCACTTT. Protein product: CASQTGPNSPLHF. This chain links TRBV2 with TRBJ1-6, with a tentative D call TRBD1 (6 bases). Germline V gene lookup returns CDR1 SNHLY and CDR2 FYNNEI. V lost 8 bases to trimming and J lost 7 bases, with 12 bases between them. CDR3 length: 13 amino acids.

This clonotype was seen once. This sequence may be a read error, since a much larger clone differs from it by one base. This chain uses TRBV12-3 or TRBV12-4 with TRBJ2-1, with D perhaps matching TRBD2 (6 bases). The CDR3 length is 14 residues. The CDR3 here is CASSLASTGLQQLF. The DNA for the CDR3 is TGTGCCAGCAGTTTAGCAAGCACGGGACTCCAGCAGCTCTTC.

This clonotype was seen repeatedly, ten times or more. The chain recombines TRBV20-1 with TRBJ2-1; 8 bases line up with TRBD2. The V gene's germline CDR1 is DFQATT and CDR2 SNEGSKA (reference sequence). CDR3 length: 14 residues. V was clipped by 3 bases and J by 2 bases; unmatched bases: 3. CDR3 nucleotides: TGCAGTGCTAGTTTAGCGGGGCCCTACAATGAGCAGTTCTTC. It codes for CSASLAGPYNEQFF.

With respect to this clonotype: This clone may be a read error of a much larger clone one base away. The V gene is TRBV5-1, the J gene TRBJ2-3; no reliable D call. The germline CDR1 and CDR2 sequences are SGHRS and YFSETQ. There are 14 residues in the CDR3. CDR3 region: CAGSLPLPTDTQYF. In DNA form, the CDR3 reads TGCGCCGGCAGCTTGCCACTCCCCACAGATACGCAGTATTTT.

This clonotype came up many times. The chain couples TRBV20-1 to TRBJ2-1; tentative D call: TRBD2 (5 bases). With 2 bases removed from V and 8 bases from J, the gap between germline ends came to 10 bases. CDR1 and CDR2 (germline): DFQATT, SNEGSKA (reference sequence). The CDR3 extends over 12 amino acids. The CDR3 sequence is CSARREWDEQFF. The CDR3 nucleotides are TGCAGTGCTAGACGGGAATGGGATGAGCAGTTCTTC.

This clonotype has only a few counts. The chain combines TRBV20-1 with TRBJ1-6, with 8 bases aligning to TRBD1. The CDR3 has 16 residues. Germline V gene data show CDR1 as DFQATT and CDR2 as SNEGSKA (reference sequence). Trimming cost V 3 bases and J 0 bases; bases outside gene matches: 4. In DNA form, the CDR3 reads TGCAGTGCTAGGGCAGGGGGCCCCTCCTATAATTCACCCCTCCACTTT. Protein product: CSARAGGPSYNSPLHF.

This clonotype was found many times. J is TRBJ1-5 and V is TRBV20-1, with 9 bases fitting TRBD1. The V gene's germline CDR1 is DFQATT and CDR2 SNEGSKA (reference sequence). The CDR3 spans 15 residues. With V trimmed by 6 bases and J by 2 bases, 8 bases remained unmatched. CDR3 in DNA: TGCAGTGCCCCACAGGGGGCTAATGGCAATCAGCCCCAGCATTTT. It translates to CSAPQGANGNQPQHF.

The chain recombines TRBV30 with TRBJ2-1; the D gene is possibly TRBD2 (5 bases). Germline assignment: CDR1 GTSNPN and CDR2 SVGIG (reference sequence). The V and J ends lost 3 bases and 9 bases respectively, with 15 bases between them. This CDR3 region has 13 residues. The CDR3 DNA follows: TGTGCCTGGAGCCGGGTAGGAGGCAGTGAGCAGTTCTTC. This encodes CAWSRVGGSEQFF.

The chain has TRBV24-1 and TRBJ2-3, with D unresolved. Germline V gene sequence: CDR1 KGHDR, CDR2 SFDVKD. There are 12 residues in the CDR3. The ends were cut back, 2 bases at V and 2 bases at J, with 1 base in the middle. CDR3 residues: CATSDSTDTQYF. As DNA, the CDR3 is TGTGCCACCAGTGATTCCACAGATACGCAGTATTTT.